One sample yielded the 25 T cell receptor beta chains listed below, sequenced in a study of shared clonotypes between healthy human individuals. Method: immunoSEQ multiplex PCR; TCRdb's copy keeps in-frame clones and lacks some. The sample carries some 630,000 clones, about two thirds recorded once. Source material: memory CD4+ T cells sorted from blood. Noted subset: CD45RA-negative fraction. All receptors come from a woman aged 25 to 39 in good health.

This clone was found many times. The V and J genes are TRBV9 and TRBJ1-3; 8 bases match TRBD1. V lost 2 bases and J lost 4; bases outside the gene matches: 5. The CDR3 is 15 residues long. The germline V gene encodes CDR1 SGDLS and CDR2 YYNGEE. The CDR3 nucleotides are TGTGCCAGCAGCGTGACAGGGGACGGAGGAAACACCATATATTTT. This translates into CASSVTGDGGNTIYF.

V and J are TRBV11-2 and TRBJ2-7; D possibly matches TRBD1 or TRBD2 (11 bases each). The germline gives CDR1 SGHAT, CDR2 FQNNGV. The V and J ends lost 5 bases and 1 base respectively, with 27 bases between them. CDR3 size: 19 residues. CDR3: CASSHRTGGGLAGSYEQYF. The CDR3 bases are TGTGCCAGCAGCCACAGGACAGGGGGCGGACTAGCGGGTTCCTACGAGCAGTACTTC.

The V gene is TRBV11-3, the J gene TRBJ2-1; TRBD2 matches 13 bases. Trimming cost V 4 bases and J 7 bases; bases outside gene matches: 4. The germline V gene has CDR1 SGHNT and CDR2 YENEEA. This CDR3 comprises 15 residues. The CDR3 is CASSSGTSGTNEQFF. The CDR3 DNA reads as TGTGCCAGCAGCTCCGGGACTAGCGGGACGAATGAGCAGTTCTTC.

This clone was detected only once. In DNA, the CDR3 is TGCGCCAGCAGTCACTCAAGACAGGGTTCGCCCGGGGAGCTGTTTTTT. Its protein product is CASSHSRQGSPGELFF. The rearrangement links TRBV23-1 to TRBJ2-2; 7 bases map to TRBD1. TRBV23-1 is an ORF; its function is uncertain. Losses at the gene ends were 3 bases for V and 6 bases for J; bases not matched to a gene: 10. The CDR3 runs 16 residues.

The gene calls are TRBV10-1 and TRBJ2-1; D ambiguous. Germline V CDR1 and CDR2: WNHNN, SYGVQD (reference sequence). The CDR3 loop spans 15 amino acids. Trimming took off 8 bases at V and 8 bases at J, with 22 bases between the two ends. As DNA, the CDR3 is TGCGCCAGCCCCAACCCGTGGCAAACGGACGATGAGCAGTTCTTC. This gives the protein CASPNPWQTDDEQFF.

The chain carries TRBV11-2 and TRBJ2-7; 8 bases map to TRBD2. This CDR3 spans 15 amino acids. Germline trimming cut 4 bases from V and 4 bases from J; bases unmatched to any gene: 9. Germline V CDR1 and CDR2: SGHAT, FQNNGV. The CDR3 bases are TGTGCCAGCAGCTCCCACCAGCGGGGGTTATACGAGCAGTACTTC. This codes for CASSSHQRGLYEQYF.

There are many counts of this clone. The V call is TRBV7-6, the J call TRBJ2-5; weak D call: TRBD1 (6 bases). The CDR3 totals 16 residues. The V end was cut by 4 bases, the J end by 1 base, with 16 bases between. Germline-derived CDR1 and CDR2 are SGHVS and FNYEAQ. CDR3 sequence reads: CASSSWTVQIQETQYF. For the CDR3, the DNA is TGTGCCAGCAGCTCATGGACAGTCCAAATCCAAGAGACCCAGTACTTC.

The chain is built from TRBV5-1 and TRBJ2-1, with 7 bases matching TRBD2. The CDR3 covers 17 residues. CDR1 is SGHRS, CDR2 YFSETQ, per germline. J lost 7 bases, V lost 4 bases, and 17 bases had no gene match. The CDR3 DNA follows: TGCGCCAGCAGCCCCTCAAGCCAGAGCGGGATAAGTAATGAGCAGTTCTTC. As protein: CASSPSSQSGISNEQFF.

This chain uses TRBV10-1 with TRBJ2-1; TRBD1 matches at 9 bases. From germline, CDR1 is WNHNN and CDR2 SYGVQD (reference sequence). V dropped 4 bases and J dropped 8; count of bases not matched to a gene: 6. The CDR3 has 14 residues. CDR3 sequence (DNA): TGCGCCAGCAGTGCGACAGGGGGGATGTATGAGCAGTTCTTC. Encoded protein: CASSATGGMYEQFF.

This chain joins TRBV11-3 and TRBJ1-2; TRBD1 might be the D (6 bases). CDR3 length equals 14 residues. Germline V CDR1 and CDR2: SGHNT, YENEEA. Deletions cut 5 bases from V and 8 bases from J, with 18 bases between. CDR3: CASSGQTSTGGYTF. The CDR3 DNA reads as TGTGCCAGCAGCGGACAGACATCCACGGGAGGCTACACCTTC.

This clone was seen a handful of times. The rearrangement uses TRBV19 and TRBJ2-5; no reliable D call. Looked up from germline, CDR1 is LNHDA and CDR2 is SQIVND (reference sequence). The CDR3 loop spans 13 amino acids. Trimming shortened V by 5 bases and J by 2 bases, and 9 bases separated the two germline ends. This CDR3 reads CASSQSKQETQYF. In nucleotides, the CDR3 is TGTGCCAGTAGTCAGTCAAAGCAAGAGACCCAGTACTTC. Combining the CDR3 with reference TRBV19 and TRBJ2-5 gives the whole variable domain DGGITQSPKYLFRKEGQNVTLSCEQNLNHDAMYWYRQDPGQGLRLIYYSQIVNDFQKGDIAEGYSVSREKKESFPLTVTSAQKNPTAFYLCASSQSKQETQYFGPGTRLLVL.

Concerning this clone itself: Other DNA sequences within the sample encode an identical CDR3. This chain connects TRBV5-1 to TRBJ2-1; no reliable D call. The germline CDR1 and CDR2 sequences are SGHRS and YFSETQ. The CDR3 is 15 residues long. The ends were cut back, 1 base at V and 0 bases at J, with 8 bases in the middle. The CDR3 DNA sequence: TGCGCCAGCAGCTTGAGCTCAGGCTCCTACAATGAGCAGTTCTTC. Translating it yields CASSLSSGSYNEQFF.

The J gene is TRBJ2-5, the V gene TRBV7-2, with TRBD2 identical over 7 bases. Germline V CDR1 and CDR2: SGHTA, FQGNSA. After removal of 5 bases from V and 4 bases from J, the junction contained 13 bases not matched to a gene. The CDR3 totals 16 residues. The CDR3 DNA is TGTGCCAGCAGCCCGAACGTAGTGGCTAGCGGAGAGACCCAGTACTTC. It yields the protein CASSPNVVASGETQYF.

The rearrangement links TRBV9 to TRBJ2-3; D possibly corresponds to TRBD1 (6 bases). Trimming left V 3 bases short and J 0 bases short, with 14 bases between. The CDR3 contains 16 residues. Germline V gene lookup returns CDR1 SGDLS and CDR2 YYNGEE. CDR3 protein: CASSGLQGASTDTQYF. The CDR3 DNA follows: TGTGCCAGCAGCGGACTACAGGGAGCTAGCACAGATACGCAGTATTTT.

This clone appeared a few times. V and J are TRBV9 and TRBJ2-7; 7 bases map to TRBD2. V was clipped by 4 bases and J by 6 bases; unmatched bases: 10. This CDR3 comprises 14 residues. From germline, CDR1 is SGDLS and CDR2 YYNGEE. The CDR3 reads CASSPRREALEQYF. The CDR3 DNA reads as TGTGCCAGCAGCCCCCGACGGGAGGCCCTCGAGCAGTACTTC.

The gene calls are TRBV10-2 and TRBJ1-5; D is ambiguous. Germline CDR1 and CDR2: WSHSY and SAAADI. V gave up 4 bases and J gave up 0 bases, with 4 bases separating them. The CDR3 sequence is 13 residues long. The CDR3 nucleotides are TGCGCCAGCAGTGGGGCTAGCAATCAGCCCCAGCATTTT. Its translation: CASSGASNQPQHF.

The CDR3 region has the DNA TGCAGCGTTGAAGTGGTCAGCTCTGGAAACACCATATATTTT. This encodes CSVEVVSSGNTIYF. The J gene is TRBJ1-3, the V gene TRBV29-1, with D unclear. This CDR3 spans 14 amino acids. V was trimmed by 1 base and J by 0 bases, leaving 7 bases between them. Germline CDR1 is SQVTM and CDR2 is ANQGSEA.

In the case of this clone: This may arise from a read error, as a much more abundant clone is one base away. V and J are TRBV7-8 and TRBJ2-1; 9 positions agree with TRBD2. This CDR3 has 15 amino acids. Looked up from germline, CDR1 is SGHVS and CDR2 is FQNEAQ. J gave up 0 bases and V 5 bases, and 2 bases lay outside the gene matches. The chain's CDR3 is CASSNSGSSYNEQFF. The CDR3 coding sequence is TGTGCCAGCAGCAATAGCGGGAGCTCCTACAATGAGCAGTTCTTC.

On this clone: This may come from a read error, since a much larger clone is one base off. The chain joins TRBV5-1 to TRBJ2-5; no clear D gene. Germline CDR1 is SGHRS and CDR2 is YFSETQ. This CDR3 contains 12 residues. Trimming shortened V by 1 base and J by 0 bases, and 1 base separated the two germline ends. CDR3 protein: CASSLYQETQYF. The CDR3 DNA sequence: TGCGCCAGCAGCTTGTACCAAGAGACCCAGTACTTC. Full variable domain (missing parts from reference TRBV5-1 and TRBJ2-5): KAGVTQTPRYLIKTRGQQVTLSCSPISGHRSVSWYQQTPGQGLQFLFEYFSETQRNKGNFPGRFSGRQFSNSRSEMNVSTLELGDSALYLCASSLYQETQYFGPGTRLLVL.

This rearrangement joins TRBV28 to TRBJ2-1, with TRBD2 matching 8 bases. CDR1 is MDHEN, CDR2 SYDVKM, per germline. With 3 bases clipped from V and 9 bases from J, the junction kept 7 bases outside the gene matches. The CDR3 contains 14 residues. In DNA, the CDR3 is TGTGCCAGCAGTTTCGGGAGGGCCTATTTTGAGCAGTTCTTC. Amino acid sequence: CASSFGRAYFEQFF.

As DNA, the CDR3 is TGTGCCAGCAGTCTCCCCGTGGGGGAAGCTTTCTTT. This sequence encodes CASSLPVGEAFF. The rearrangement links TRBV28 to TRBJ1-1; D remains unclear. This CDR3 comprises 12 residues. The germline V gene has CDR1 MDHEN and CDR2 SYDVKM. V was cut by 5 bases and J by 8 bases, with 12 bases left in between. Full variable domain (outside the CDR3, taken from reference TRBV28 and TRBJ1-1): DVKVTQSSRYLVKRTGEKVFLECVQDMDHENMFWYRQDPGLGLRLIYFSYDVKMKEKGDIPEGYSVSREKKERFSLILESASTNQTSMYLCASSLPVGEAFFGQGTRLTVV.

Only one count was recorded for this clone. CDR3 region: CSVRGLVLPNEQFF. CDR3 in DNA: TGCAGCGTTAGAGGGCTAGTTTTGCCCAATGAGCAGTTCTTC. V and J are TRBV29-1 and TRBJ2-1; TRBD2 might be the D (5 bases). V lost 5 bases to trimming and J lost 6 bases, with 17 bases between them. Per germline, CDR1 SQVTM and CDR2 ANQGSEA. The CDR3 length is 14 residues.

This clone was found many times. The chain is built from TRBV29-1 and TRBJ2-6; D is undetermined. Germline V lookup: CDR1 SQVTM, CDR2 ANQGSEA. The V and J ends lost 5 bases and 1 base respectively, with 6 bases between them. The CDR3 sequence is 13 residues long. In nucleotides, the CDR3 is TGCAGCGTTCGAGTGTCTGGGGCCAACGTCCTGACTTTC. Protein sequence: CSVRVSGANVLTF.

The chain employs TRBV7-9 and TRBJ2-5, with D possibly TRBD1 on 5 matching bases. Germline V gene data show CDR1 as SEHNR and CDR2 as FQNEAQ (reference sequence). Between the trimmed V and J ends, which lost 5 bases and 3 bases, there was a span of 16 bases. This CDR3 is built from 15 residues. The CDR3 is CASSLRSTAKETQYF. The CDR3, as DNA: TGTGCCAGCAGCCTAAGATCGACAGCGAAAGAGACCCAGTACTTC.

J is TRBJ2-2 and V is TRBV2, with a weak D call TRBD1 (5 bases). V lost 10 bases, J lost 7 bases, and 22 bases lay in between. CDR1 is SNHLY, CDR2 FYNNEI, per germline. This CDR3 has 15 residues. Here the CDR3 reads CATPGQGSRDGELFF. The DNA for the CDR3 is TGTGCCACCCCGGGCCAGGGCTCCCGCGACGGGGAGCTGTTTTTT.